Shown below are 10 T cell receptor beta chains from a single sample sequenced in a study of blood T cell repertoires in COVID-19 (dated by TCRdb to about 2020). The library relied on the immunoSEQ multiplex PCR assay. The table was pulled from immuneACCESS by TCRdb, which kept in-frame rearrangements only. Such tables lose some clones; where checked, under half of the loss comes from unresolved V genes, and the rest has no known cause. For this sample there are about 240,000 clones; roughly 83% appear just once. The top ten clonotypes cover approximately 9.6% of the sample. The material sequenced was peripheral blood. Receptor source: an elderly woman with acute or convalescent COVID-19.

The V call is TRBV3-1 (or the pseudogene TRBV3-2), the J call TRBJ2-1; 9 bases line up with TRBD1. CDR1 is LGHDT, CDR2 YNNKEL, per germline (reference sequence). Unmatched junction bases numbered 10, after V lost 1 base and J lost 9 bases. The CDR3 sequence is 16 residues long. CDR3 region: CASSQGGTGRGGEQFF. The CDR3 nucleotides are TGTGCCAGCAGCCAAGGGGGGACAGGGCGAGGGGGTGAGCAGTTCTTC.

For this clone: Sequence at one end of the junction differs from germline and may be a read error. The genes are TRBV7-9 and TRBJ1-4; 7 nucleotides align to TRBD1. The CDR3 is 14 residues long. Germline assignment: CDR1 SEHNR and CDR2 FQNEAQ (reference sequence). The CDR3 sequence is CASSLTGTGEKLFF. CDR3 sequence (DNA): TGTGCTAGCAGCTTGACAGGGACTGGTGAAAAACTGTTTTTT.

This sequence joins TRBV5-1 and TRBJ2-5, with D maybe TRBD2 (7 bases). The CDR3 sequence is 14 residues long. V lost 2 bases and J 5 bases, leaving 13 bases between the germline ends. The germline V gene has CDR1 SGHRS and CDR2 YFSETQ. The CDR3 is CASSFGGGGETQYF. CDR3 sequence (DNA): TGCGCCAGCAGCTTTGGGGGGGGCGGGGAGACCCAGTACTTC.

The V gene is TRBV10-1, the J gene TRBJ2-7; 7 bases map to TRBD1. CDR3 size: 13 residues. The V gene end was trimmed by 5 bases and the J gene end by 4 bases; junction bases not matched to a gene: 5. From germline, CDR1 is WNHNN and CDR2 SYGVQD (reference sequence). CDR3 sequence: CASSIRGRYEQYF. The CDR3 DNA reads as TGCGCCAGCAGTATAAGGGGGCGATACGAGCAGTACTTC.

Notes on this clone: The same CDR3 is also encoded by other DNA sequences in this sample. The rearrangement uses TRBV5-1 and TRBJ2-7; TRBD1 might be the D (5 bases). From germline, CDR1 is SGHRS and CDR2 YFSETQ. The CDR3 extends over 14 amino acids. V lost 0 bases to trimming and J lost 2 bases, with 9 bases between them. CDR3 residues: CASSLVQGPYEQYF. CDR3 coding DNA: TGCGCCAGCAGCTTGGTCCAGGGTCCCTACGAGCAGTACTTC.

The gene calls are TRBV9 and TRBJ2-3; TRBD1 matches at 8 bases. The length of the CDR3 is 17 residues. Trimming cost V 3 bases and J 1 base; bases outside gene matches: 10. The germline gives CDR1 SGDLS, CDR2 YYNGEE. CDR3 in DNA: TGTGCCAGCAGCGCCTCCCCAGGGGGCGCCGGCACAGATACGCAGTATTTT. As protein: CASSASPGGAGTDTQYF. The whole variable domain, remainder taken from reference TRBV9 and TRBJ2-3, is DSGVTQTPKHLITATGQRVTLRCSPRSGDLSVYWYQQSLDQGLQFLIQYYNGEERAKGNILERFSAQQFPDLHSELNLSSLELGDSALYFCASSASPGGAGTDTQYFGPGTRLTVL.

The chain links TRBV3-1 (or the pseudogene TRBV3-2) to TRBJ1-1; maybe TRBD1 (6 bases). This CDR3 spans 14 amino acids. The germline V gene encodes CDR1 LGHDT and CDR2 YNNKEL (reference sequence). With 3 bases removed from V and 1 base from J, the gap between germline ends came to 9 bases. In DNA form, the CDR3 reads TGTGCCAGCAGCCAGGGACACACGAACACTGAAGCTTTCTTT. Translated: CASSQGHTNTEAFF.

V is TRBV5-1 and J is TRBJ2-5; TRBD2 matches 12 bases. The CDR3 has 16 residues. V shed 4 bases, J shed 2 bases, and the junction held 6 bases outside the gene matches. CDR1 is SGHRS and CDR2 is YFSETQ in the germline V gene. CDR3 sequence reads: CASSPNGLAGQETQYF. In DNA form, the CDR3 reads TGCGCCAGCAGCCCCAACGGACTAGCGGGGCAAGAGACCCAGTACTTC. Looking up the rest from reference TRBV5-1 and TRBJ2-5 gives the full variable domain: KAGVTQTPRYLIKTRGQQVTLSCSPISGHRSVSWYQQTPGQGLQFLFEYFSETQRNKGNFPGRFSGRQFSNSRSEMNVSTLELGDSALYLCASSPNGLAGQETQYFGPGTRLLVL.

This clone was observed a handful of times. The chain joins TRBV5-1 to TRBJ1-5; TRBD1 might be the D (6 bases). Germline assignment: CDR1 SGHRS and CDR2 YFSETQ. The CDR3 extends over 14 amino acids. Trimming removed 4 bases at V and 3 bases at J, with 11 bases between. The DNA of the CDR3 is TGCGCCAGCAGCCCAACAGGGCCCAATCAGCCCCAGCATTTT. This codes for CASSPTGPNQPQHF.

The table lists this clone with a count of one. The rearrangement links TRBV6-6 to TRBJ2-1, with 11 nucleotides matching TRBD2. The J segment lost 5 bases and the V segment lost 5 bases, leaving 11 bases of the junction unmatched. Germline CDR1 MNHNY, CDR2 SVGAGI (reference sequence). The CDR3 extends over 17 amino acids. In DNA form, the CDR3 reads TGTGCCAGCAGTCACCGACTAGCGGGGCCATTTAACAATGAGCAGTTCTTC. Protein product: CASSHRLAGPFNNEQFF.